These 14 T cell receptor beta chains were all obtained from the same sample, sequenced in a study of T cells in Graves' hyperthyroidism and ophthalmopathy (dated by TCRdb to about 2019). Library method: multiplex PCR. The data were produced on an Illumina HiSeq 2000. Amplification of TCR beta CDR3 regions was carried out from RNA transcripts. A first-round RT-PCR of the TCR CDR3 used the HTBI primer set with the Qiagen OneStep RT-PCR kit. TCRdb handled the public reads itself, with Q25 trimming in fastp and clone calling in MiXCR, and kept productive beta chains. Each CDR3 protein gets just one entry, which takes the most common genes and DNA from the rows behind it. A total of 350,000 or so distinct CDR3 sequences appear in this sample, 15% to 20% of them only once. Clones ranked in the top ten supply roughly 15% of the sample. Material: blood. These TCRs come from a woman aged 40 to 50 with Graves' ophthalmopathy.

CDR3 sequence: CASSPGNLYEQYF. The CDR3 DNA reads as TGCGCCAGCAGCCCTGGTAACCTCTACGAGCAGTACTTC. V usage is TRBV4-1 and J usage is TRBJ2-7; D remains unclear. Deletions cut 4 bases from V and 3 bases from J, with 10 bases between. The CDR3 is made up of 13 amino acids. Germline loops: CDR1 MGHRA, CDR2 YSYEKL.

This clonotype came up many times. The rearrangement links TRBV12-3 or TRBV12-4 to TRBJ2-5; D could derive from TRBD1 or TRBD2 (6 bases each). The ends were cut back, 6 bases at V and 1 base at J, with 15 bases in the middle. The CDR3 consists of 15 residues. CDR3 region: CASRRGESIQETQYF. CDR3 sequence (DNA): TGTGCCAGCAGAAGGGGGGAAAGCATCCAAGAGACCCAGTACTTC.

This clonotype was seen many times. The CDR3 region has the DNA TGCGCCAGCAGCCAAGAGAGGGCAGGGGTGGAGTACGAGCAGTACTTC. This sequence encodes CASSQERAGVEYEQYF. The J gene is TRBJ2-7, the V gene TRBV4-3, with D perhaps TRBD1 (6 bases). This CDR3 has 16 residues. CDR1 is LGHNA, CDR2 YSLEER, per germline. V was shortened by 0 bases and J by 4 bases, with 16 bases between the two germline ends.

Many counts were recorded for this clonotype. This CDR3 is CASSQTGVFHEQYF. The CDR3 nucleotides read TGTGCCAGTAGTCAGACAGGGGTTTTCCACGAGCAGTACTTC. The V and J genes are TRBV19 and TRBJ2-7; 8 bases fit TRBD1. Losses at the gene ends were 5 bases for V and 5 bases for J; bases not matched to a gene: 8. This CDR3 is built from 14 residues. From germline, CDR1 is LNHDA and CDR2 SQIVND (reference sequence).

The sample holds many counts of this clonotype. The CDR3 spells CASTADRDNGYTF. Here the CDR3 DNA reads TGTGCCAGCACCGCCGACAGGGACAATGGCTACACCTTC. This chain joins TRBV12-3 or TRBV12-4 and TRBJ1-2; 7 bases are a match to TRBD1. This CDR3 comprises 13 residues. The trim removed 7 bases at V and 6 bases at J, leaving 8 bases unmatched.

This clonotype was picked up many times. This chain connects TRBV12-3 or TRBV12-4 to TRBJ1-1; D is ambiguous. There are 11 residues in the CDR3. V shed 4 bases and J shed 7 bases, with 7 bases lying between them. Here the CDR3 DNA reads TGTGCCAGCAGTTCAATAGGTGAAGCTTTCTTT. Its translation: CASSSIGEAFF.

This clonotype has at least ten counts. The chain carries TRBV20-1 and TRBJ1-6, with TRBD1 as a possible D gene (6 bases). The CDR3 runs to 15 residues. With 3 bases removed from V and 9 bases from J, the gap between germline ends came to 18 bases. Germline V gene sequence: CDR1 DFQATT, CDR2 SNEGSKA (reference sequence). CDR3: CSAREADSVSSPLHF. DNA for the CDR3: TGCAGTGCTAGGGAGGCGGACAGTGTCAGTTCACCCCTCCACTTT.

This clonotype was found many times. This chain uses TRBV4-3 with TRBJ2-7; D unclear. The germline V and J ends were trimmed by 0 bases and 1 base, with 7 bases remaining between them. This CDR3 spans 14 amino acids. Germline CDR1 and CDR2: LGHNA and YSLEER. The CDR3 DNA reads as TGCGCCAGCAGCCAAGATGGGCGGTCCTACGAGCAGTACTTC. Its translation: CASSQDGRSYEQYF.

This clonotype was recorded many times. In nucleotides, the CDR3 is TGTGCCAGCAGCGTAGTCTATTCAGGGGAGCTGTTTTTT. Protein product: CASSVVYSGELFF. This chain connects TRBV9 to TRBJ2-2; D is uncertain. The germline V gene encodes CDR1 SGDLS and CDR2 YYNGEE. V was cut by 0 bases and J by 8 bases, with 8 bases left in between. The CDR3 is 13 amino acids.

This clonotype was picked up many times. The genes are TRBV19 and TRBJ1-1; 7 nucleotides match TRBD1. This CDR3 region has 19 residues. V trimming: 2 bases; J trimming: 1 base; junction bases outside the gene matches: 16. The germline V gene encodes CDR1 LNHDA and CDR2 SQIVND (reference sequence). CDR3 coding DNA: TGTGCCAGTAGTATATCCCATATCCTGACAGGGAGGGAGAACACTGAAGCTTTCTTT. Protein sequence: CASSISHILTGRENTEAFF.

The table lists this clonotype with a few counts. This sequence joins TRBV10-2 and TRBJ1-1, with a possible D match to TRBD1 (5 bases). Trimming stripped 3 bases from V and 11 bases from J, with 16 bases between. The CDR3 totals 13 residues. Germline V CDR1 and CDR2: WSHSY, SAAADI. The CDR3 region is CASSELGAGVAFF. Written as DNA, the CDR3 is TGCGCCAGCAGTGAACTCGGGGCAGGCGTCGCTTTCTTT.

This clonotype occurred many times. The chain employs TRBV28 and TRBJ2-7; 9 bases are shared with TRBD1. The V segment lost 0 bases and the J segment 4 bases; nucleotides outside the gene matches: 4. The CDR3 has 15 amino acids. Germline CDR1 reads MDHEN; CDR2 reads SYDVKM. CDR3 DNA: TGTGCCAGCAGTTTATGGGGACAGGGTGGGTACGAGCAGTACTTC. Translated: CASSLWGQGGYEQYF.

This clonotype was seen a single time. The chain recombines TRBV28 with TRBJ1-1; TRBD1 matches at 9 bases. Germline assignment: CDR1 MDHEN and CDR2 SYDVKM. The trim removed 8 bases at V and 4 bases at J, leaving 8 bases unmatched. The CDR3 has 14 residues. CDR3 DNA sequence: TGTGCCAGCCAGGACAGGGGTAGGGGCACTGAAGCTTTCTTT. It codes for CASQDRGRGTEAFF.

Only a few counts were recorded for this clonotype. V and J are TRBV4-2 and TRBJ1-1; D unresolved. V lost 2 bases and J lost 4, with 17 bases in between. The CDR3 runs to 16 residues. Germline CDR1 LGHNA, CDR2 YNFKEQ. The CDR3 sequence is CASSQIGRSLSTEAFF. For the CDR3, the DNA is TGTGCCAGCAGCCAAATCGGAAGGTCCCTCAGCACTGAAGCTTTCTTT.